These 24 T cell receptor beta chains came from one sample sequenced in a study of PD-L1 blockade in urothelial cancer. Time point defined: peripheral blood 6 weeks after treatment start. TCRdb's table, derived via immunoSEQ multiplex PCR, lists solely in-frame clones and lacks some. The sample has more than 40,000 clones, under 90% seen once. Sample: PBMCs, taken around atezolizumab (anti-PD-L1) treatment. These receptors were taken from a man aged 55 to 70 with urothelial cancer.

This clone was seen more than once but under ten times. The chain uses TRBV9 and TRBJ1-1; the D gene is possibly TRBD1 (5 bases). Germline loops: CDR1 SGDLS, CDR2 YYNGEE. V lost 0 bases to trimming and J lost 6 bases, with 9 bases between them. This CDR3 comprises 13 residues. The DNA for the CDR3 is TGTGCCAGCAGCGTAGTACCGGGGGCTGAAGCTTTCTTT. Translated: CASSVVPGAEAFF.

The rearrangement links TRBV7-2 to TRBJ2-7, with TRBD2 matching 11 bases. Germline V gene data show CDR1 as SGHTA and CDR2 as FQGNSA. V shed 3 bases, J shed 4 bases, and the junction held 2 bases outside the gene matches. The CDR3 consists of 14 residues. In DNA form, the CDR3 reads TGTGCCAGCAGCTTCGGACTAGCGGGTTACGAGCAGTACTTC. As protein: CASSFGLAGYEQYF.

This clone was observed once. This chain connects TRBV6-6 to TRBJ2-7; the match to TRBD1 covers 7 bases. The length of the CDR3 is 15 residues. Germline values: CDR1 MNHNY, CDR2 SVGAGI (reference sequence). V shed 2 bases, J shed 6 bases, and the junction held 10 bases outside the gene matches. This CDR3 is CASSYETGPPPEQYF. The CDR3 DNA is TGTGCCAGCAGTTACGAGACAGGGCCCCCCCCCGAGCAGTACTTC.

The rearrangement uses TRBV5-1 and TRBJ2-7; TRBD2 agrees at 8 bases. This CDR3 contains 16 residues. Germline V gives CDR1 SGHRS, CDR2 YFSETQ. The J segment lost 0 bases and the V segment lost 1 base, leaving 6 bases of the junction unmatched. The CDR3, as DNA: TGCGCCAGCAGCTTGCTTTCGGGGGGGTTCTCCTACGAGCAGTACTTC. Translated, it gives CASSLLSGGFSYEQYF. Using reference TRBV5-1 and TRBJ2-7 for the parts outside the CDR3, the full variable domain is KAGVTQTPRYLIKTRGQQVTLSCSPISGHRSVSWYQQTPGQGLQFLFEYFSETQRNKGNFPGRFSGRQFSNSRSEMNVSTLELGDSALYLCASSLLSGGFSYEQYFGPGTRLTVT.

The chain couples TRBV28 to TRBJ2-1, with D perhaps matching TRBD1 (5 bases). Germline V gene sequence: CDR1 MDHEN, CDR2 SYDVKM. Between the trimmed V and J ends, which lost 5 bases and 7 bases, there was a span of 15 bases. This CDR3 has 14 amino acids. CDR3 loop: CASSQYRQLNEQFF. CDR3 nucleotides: TGTGCCAGCAGTCAGTATCGACAGTTAAATGAGCAGTTCTTC.

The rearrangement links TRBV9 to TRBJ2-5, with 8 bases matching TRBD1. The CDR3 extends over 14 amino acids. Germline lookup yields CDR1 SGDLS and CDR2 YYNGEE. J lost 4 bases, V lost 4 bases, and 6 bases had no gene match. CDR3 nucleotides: TGTGCCAGCAGCCTCGGACAGGGTCTAGAGACCCAGTACTTC. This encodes CASSLGQGLETQYF. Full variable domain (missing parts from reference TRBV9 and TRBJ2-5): DSGVTQTPKHLITATGQRVTLRCSPRSGDLSVYWYQQSLDQGLQFLIQYYNGEERAKGNILERFSAQQFPDLHSELNLSSLELGDSALYFCASSLGQGLETQYFGPGTRLLVL.

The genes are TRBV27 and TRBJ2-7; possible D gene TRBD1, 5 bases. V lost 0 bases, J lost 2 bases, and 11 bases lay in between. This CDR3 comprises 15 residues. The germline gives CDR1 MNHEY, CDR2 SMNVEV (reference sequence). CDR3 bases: TGTGCCAGCAGTTTATCGATAACAGGAACCTACGAGCAGTACTTC. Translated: CASSLSITGTYEQYF.

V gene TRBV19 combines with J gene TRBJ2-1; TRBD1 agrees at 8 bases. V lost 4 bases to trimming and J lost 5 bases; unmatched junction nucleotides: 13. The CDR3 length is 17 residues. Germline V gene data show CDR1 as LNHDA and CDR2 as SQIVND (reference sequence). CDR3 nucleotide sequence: TGTGCCAGTAGTAGCGGATGGACAGGGAAAGTCGACAATGAGCAGTTCTTC. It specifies CASSSGWTGKVDNEQFF.

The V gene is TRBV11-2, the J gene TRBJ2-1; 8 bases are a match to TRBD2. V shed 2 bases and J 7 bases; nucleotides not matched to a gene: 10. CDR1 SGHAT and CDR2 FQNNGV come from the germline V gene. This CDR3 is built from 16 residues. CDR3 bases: TGTGCCAGCAGCTTAAATCCCGGGGGGGCCGGGAATGAGCAGTTCTTC. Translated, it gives CASSLNPGGAGNEQFF.

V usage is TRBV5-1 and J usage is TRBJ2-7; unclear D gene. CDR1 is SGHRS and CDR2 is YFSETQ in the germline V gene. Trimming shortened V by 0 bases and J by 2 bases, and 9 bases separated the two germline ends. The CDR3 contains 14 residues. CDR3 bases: TGCGCCAGCAGCTTGGACGGAGTCCCCTACGAGCAGTACTTC. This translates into CASSLDGVPYEQYF.

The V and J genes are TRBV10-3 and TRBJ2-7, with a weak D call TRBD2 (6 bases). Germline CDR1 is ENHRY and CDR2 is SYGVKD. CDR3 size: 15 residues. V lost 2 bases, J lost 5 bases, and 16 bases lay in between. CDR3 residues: CAISEETSGADEQYF. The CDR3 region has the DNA TGTGCCATCAGTGAGGAGACTAGTGGGGCTGACGAGCAGTACTTC.

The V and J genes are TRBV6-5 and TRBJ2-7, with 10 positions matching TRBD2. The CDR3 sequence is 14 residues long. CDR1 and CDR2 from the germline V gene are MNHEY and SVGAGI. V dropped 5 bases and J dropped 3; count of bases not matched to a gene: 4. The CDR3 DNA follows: TGTGCCAGCAGTGCTAGCGGGGGAATCTACGAGCAGTACTTC. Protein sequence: CASSASGGIYEQYF.

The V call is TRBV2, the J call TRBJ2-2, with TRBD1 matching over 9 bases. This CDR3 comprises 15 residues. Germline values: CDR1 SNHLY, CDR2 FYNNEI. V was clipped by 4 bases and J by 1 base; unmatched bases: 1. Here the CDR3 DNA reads TGTGCCAGCAGTGTGACAGGGGGGAACACCGGGGAGCTGTTTTTT. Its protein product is CASSVTGGNTGELFF.

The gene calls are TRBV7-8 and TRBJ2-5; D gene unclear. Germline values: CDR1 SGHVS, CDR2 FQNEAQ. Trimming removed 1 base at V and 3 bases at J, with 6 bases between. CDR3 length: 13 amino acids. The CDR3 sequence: CASSLGQKETQYF. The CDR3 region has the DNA TGTGCCAGCAGCTTAGGGCAGAAAGAGACCCAGTACTTC. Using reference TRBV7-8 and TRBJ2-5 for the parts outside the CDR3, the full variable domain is GAGVSQSPRYKVAKRGQDVALRCDPISGHVSLFWYQQALGQGPEFLTYFQNEAQLDKSGLPSDRFFAERPEGSVSTLKIQRTQQEDSAVYLCASSLGQKETQYFGPGTRLLVL.

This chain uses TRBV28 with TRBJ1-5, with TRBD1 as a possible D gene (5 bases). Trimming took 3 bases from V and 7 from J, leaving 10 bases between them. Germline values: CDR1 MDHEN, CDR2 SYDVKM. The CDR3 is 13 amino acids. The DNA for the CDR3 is TGTGCCAGCAGTTTGATTACAGGCCAGCCCCAGCATTTT. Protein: CASSLITGQPQHF.

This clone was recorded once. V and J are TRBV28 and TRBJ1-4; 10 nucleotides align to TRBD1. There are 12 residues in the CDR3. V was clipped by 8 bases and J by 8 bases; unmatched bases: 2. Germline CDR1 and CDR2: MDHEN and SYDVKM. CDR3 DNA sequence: TGTGCCAGCGGGACAGGGGCAGAAAAACTGTTTTTT. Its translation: CASGTGAEKLFF.

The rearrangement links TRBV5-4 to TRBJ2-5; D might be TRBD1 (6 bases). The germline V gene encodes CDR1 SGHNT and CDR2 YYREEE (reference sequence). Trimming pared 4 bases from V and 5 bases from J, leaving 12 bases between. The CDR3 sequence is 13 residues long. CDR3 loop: CASSPTGLETQYF. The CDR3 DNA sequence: TGTGCCAGCAGCCCGACAGGATTGGAGACCCAGTACTTC. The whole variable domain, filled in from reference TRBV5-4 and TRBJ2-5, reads ETGVTQSPTHLIKTRGQQVTLRCSSQSGHNTVSWYQQALGQGPQFIFQYYREEENGRGNFPPRFSGLQFPNYSSELNVNALELDDSALYLCASSPTGLETQYFGPGTRLLVL.

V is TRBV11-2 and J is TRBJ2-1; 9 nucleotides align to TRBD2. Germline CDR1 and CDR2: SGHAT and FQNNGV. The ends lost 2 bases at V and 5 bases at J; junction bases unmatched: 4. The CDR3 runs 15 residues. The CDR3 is CASSLRLAGNNEQFF. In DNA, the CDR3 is TGTGCCAGCAGCTTACGCCTAGCGGGAAACAATGAGCAGTTCTTC.

The CDR3 sequence: CASSLGMGGTNTEAFF. In nucleotides, the CDR3 is TGTGCCAGCAGCTTGGGGATGGGGGGGACGAACACTGAAGCTTTCTTT. This chain uses TRBV11-2 with TRBJ1-1; the D gene is possibly TRBD1 (5 bases). The CDR3 has 16 amino acids. Trimming cost V 3 bases and J 1 base, with 15 bases left between them. The germline gives CDR1 SGHAT, CDR2 FQNNGV.

The CDR3 coding sequence is TGTGCCAGCAGCCCCGAGGTTCAAGGGAGCTCCTACGAGCAGTACTTC. Its protein is CASSPEVQGSSYEQYF. The chain is built from TRBV7-9 and TRBJ2-7; possibly TRBD2 for D (5 bases). This CDR3 is built from 16 residues. Germline CDR1 is SEHNR and CDR2 is FQNEAQ (reference sequence). Trimming took off 5 bases at V and 0 bases at J, with 17 bases between the two ends.

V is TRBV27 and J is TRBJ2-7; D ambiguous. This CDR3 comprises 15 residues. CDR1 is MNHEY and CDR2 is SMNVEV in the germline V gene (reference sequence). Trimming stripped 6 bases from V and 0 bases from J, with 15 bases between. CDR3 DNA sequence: TGTGCCAGCAGCCTCACCTCGCAGGCCTCCTACGAGCAGTACTTC. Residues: CASSLTSQASYEQYF.

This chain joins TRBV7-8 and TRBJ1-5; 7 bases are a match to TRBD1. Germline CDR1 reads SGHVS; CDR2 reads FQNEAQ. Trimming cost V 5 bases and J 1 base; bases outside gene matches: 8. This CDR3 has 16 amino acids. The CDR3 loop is CASSLTGTVSNQPQHF. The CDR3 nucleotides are TGTGCCAGCAGCCTTACCGGGACAGTCAGCAATCAGCCCCAGCATTTT.

The CDR3 DNA reads TGCAGCGGCGTGGGAGTAAACACCGGGGAGCTGTTTTTT. Translated, it gives CSGVGVNTGELFF. This chain uses TRBV29-1 with TRBJ2-2; a possible D gene is TRBD2 (5 bases). Trimming cost V 7 bases and J 2 bases, with 11 bases left between them. The CDR3 has 13 amino acids. Germline-derived CDR1 and CDR2 are SQVTM and ANQGSEA.

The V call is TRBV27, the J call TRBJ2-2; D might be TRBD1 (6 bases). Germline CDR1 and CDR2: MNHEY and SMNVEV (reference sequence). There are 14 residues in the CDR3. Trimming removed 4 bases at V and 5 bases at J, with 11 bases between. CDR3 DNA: TGTGCCAGCAGTTCACAGGGTGGGACCGGGGAGCTGTTTTTT. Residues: CASSSQGGTGELFF.